These T cell receptor beta chains were read from a single sample in a study of cytomegalovirus exposure and HLA in healthy donors. Libraries were prepared by immunoSEQ multiplex PCR; TCRdb keeps only in-frame clonotypes and omits some of them. The data show around 150,000 clones, roughly three quarters seen once. Sequenced: PBMCs. All receptors come from a human donor in good health. The CDR3 runs from the conserved cysteine through the conserved F or W. The D gene is left open where the match is weak. Clone size appears in some rows only: once, few, many, or a class for an expanded clone.

D | size | J | V | CDR3 | DNA
TRBD2 | few | TRBJ2-5 | TRBV7-9 | CASSSPLAGPSGETQYF | TGTGCCAGCAGCTCTCCTCTAGCGGGGCCCTCCGGGGAGACCCAGTACTTC
TRBD1 | . | TRBJ1-3 | TRBV19 | CASSLRDRGTGNTIYF | TGTGCCAGTAGTCTCCGGGACAGGGGGACTGGAAACACCATATATTTT
. | . | TRBJ2-5 | TRBV7-2 | CASSTRGRLMEETQYF | TGTGCCAGCAGCACCCGAGGCAGACTAATGGAGGAGACCCAGTACTTC
. | . | TRBJ2-7 | TRBV19 | CASSIRGAIYEQYF | TGTGCCAGTAGTATTCGGGGAGCAATCTACGAGCAGTACTTC
. | . | TRBJ2-3 | TRBV15 | CATSRASPGDTQYF | TGTGCCACCAGCAGAGCTAGTCCCGGAGATACGCAGTATTTT
. | . | TRBJ1-1 | TRBV7-9 | CASSYEGTNTEAFF | TGTGCCAGCAGCTACGAGGGAACAAACACTGAAGCTTTCTTT
. | . | TRBJ2-3 | TRBV1 | CTSTQRRSGFSTDTQYF | TGCACCAGCACCCAACGACGAAGCGGGTTTAGCACAGATACGCAGTATTTT
TRBD2 | once | TRBJ2-1 | TRBV7-9 | CASSFSTSGGNEQFF | TGTGCCAGCAGCTTTAGTACTAGCGGAGGCAATGAGCAGTTCTTC
. | . | TRBJ1-3 | TRBV2 | CASSADSRSGNTIYF | TGTGCCAGCAGTGCGGACAGTCGCTCTGGAAACACCATATATTTT
. | . | TRBJ2-7 | TRBV7-3 | CASSRVLSYEQYF | TGTGCCAGCAGCCGGGTTCTGAGCTACGAGCAGTACTTC
TRBD2 | . | TRBJ2-7 | TRBV5-4 | CASSLAGGEVGQYF | TGTGCCAGCAGCTTAGCGGGAGGGGAGGTAGGGCAGTACTTC
TRBD1 | . | TRBJ1-1 | TRBV29-1 | CSVGGSGAGGHTEAFF | TGCAGCGTTGGGGGCTCGGGCGCAGGGGGGCACACTGAAGCTTTCTTT
. | . | TRBJ1-1 | TRBV6-5 | CASGQDSPNTEAFF | TGTGCCAGCGGTCAAGACAGCCCGAACACTGAAGCTTTCTTT
. | . | TRBJ2-2 | TRBV5-4 | CASSLGGTPTTGELFF | TGTGCCAGCAGCTTGGGTGGGACACCGACTACCGGGGAGCTGTTTTTT
. | . | TRBJ1-5 | TRBV19 | CASRLALGLYQPQHF | TGTGCCAGTAGACTCGCCTTGGGGCTGTATCAGCCCCAGCATTTT
. | once | TRBJ2-1 | TRBV27 | CASKERENEQFF | TGTGCCAGCAAGGAACGGGAAAATGAGCAGTTCTTC
TRBD1 | . | TRBJ2-1 | TRBV6-6 | CASRPGGTNEQFF | TGTGCCAGCAGGCCAGGGGGCACCAATGAGCAGTTCTTC
TRBD2 | . | TRBJ2-7 | TRBV4-1 | CASSHGTSGVYEQYF | TGCGCCAGCAGCCACGGGACTAGCGGGGTCTACGAGCAGTACTTC
. | . | TRBJ1-1 | TRBV6-6 | CASSPKEGRGVEAFF | TGTGCCAGCAGTCCTAAGGAGGGGCGAGGGGTTGAAGCTTTCTTT
. | . | TRBJ2-4 | TRBV29-1 | CSVEARLGAKNIQYF | TGCAGCGTTGAGGCCCGACTGGGAGCCAAAAACATTCAGTACTTC
. | . | TRBJ2-7 | TRBV21-1 | CASSKSGGQGSDEQYF | TGTGCCAGCAGCAAATCGGGGGGACAGGGAAGCGACGAGCAGTACTTC
TRBD1 | . | TRBJ1-2 | TRBV28 | CASRPTGEAGYTF | TGTGCCAGCAGACCGACAGGGGAGGCTGGCTACACCTTC
. | . | TRBJ2-7 | TRBV6-5 | CASSYSRDTSSYEQYF | TGTGCCAGCAGTTACTCAAGGGACACGAGCTCCTACGAGCAGTACTTC
. | few | TRBJ2-2 | TRBV6-1 | CASREIVSNTGELFF | TGTGCCAGCAGAGAGATCGTTTCGAACACCGGGGAGCTGTTTTTT
. | . | TRBJ1-5 | TRBV6-6 | CASSPQGSNQPQHF | TGTGCCAGCAGTCCTCAGGGGAGCAATCAGCCCCAGCATTTT
. | . | TRBJ1-1 | TRBV7-2 | CASSPAPSRATEAFF | TGTGCCAGCAGCCCAGCCCCATCCAGGGCCACTGAAGCTTTCTTT
TRBD1 | few | TRBJ2-7 | TRBV7-8 | CASSLEQKTGYEQYF | TGTGCCAGCAGCTTAGAGCAAAAGACAGGGTACGAGCAGTACTTC
TRBD1 | . | TRBJ1-2 | TRBV10-2 | CASSPGQGALGGYTF | TGCGCCAGCAGCCCGGGACAGGGGGCACTTGGGGGCTACACCTTC
TRBD1 | . | TRBJ1-2 | TRBV6-5 | CASSGGGHGYTF | TGTGCCAGCAGTGGAGGGGGCCATGGCTACACCTTC
. | . | TRBJ2-7 | TRBV28 | CASRASTYEQYF | TGTGCCAGCAGGGCCTCAACCTACGAGCAGTACTTC
. | . | TRBJ1-6 | TRBV15 | CATSRVMAAQGSSLHF | TGTGCCACCAGCAGAGTTATGGCCGCTCAGGGGAGCTCCCTCCACTTT
. | . | TRBJ1-2 | TRBV18 | CASSPAGAKNYGYTF | TGTGCCAGCTCACCTGCTGGGGCCAAGAACTATGGCTACACCTTC
. | once | TRBJ1-5 | TRBV21-1 | CASAGGSRVQPQHF | TGTGCCAGCGCGGGGGGATCACGGGTTCAGCCCCAGCATTTT
TRBD2 | . | TRBJ2-7 | TRBV6-5 | CASIPAGGAYEQYF | TGTGCCAGCATCCCAGCGGGAGGCGCCTACGAGCAGTACTTC
TRBD1 | . | TRBJ2-3 | TRBV7-9 | CSSSSRQGRDTQYF | TGTTCCAGCAGCTCGCGACAGGGGAGGGATACGCAGTATTTT
TRBD2 | . | TRBJ2-1 | TRBV4-2 | CASSQNIATSGYNEQFF | TGTGCCAGCAGCCAAAATATAGCGACTAGCGGCTACAATGAGCAGTTCTTC
. | . | TRBJ1-4 | TRBV19 | CASIKQAGMEEKLFF | TGTGCCAGTATCAAACAGGCGGGGATGGAAGAAAAACTGTTTTTT
TRBD2 | . | TRBJ2-3 | TRBV6-4 | CASSDKEREARTDTQYF | TGTGCCAGCAGTGATAAGGAGCGGGAGGCCCGCACAGATACGCAGTATTTT